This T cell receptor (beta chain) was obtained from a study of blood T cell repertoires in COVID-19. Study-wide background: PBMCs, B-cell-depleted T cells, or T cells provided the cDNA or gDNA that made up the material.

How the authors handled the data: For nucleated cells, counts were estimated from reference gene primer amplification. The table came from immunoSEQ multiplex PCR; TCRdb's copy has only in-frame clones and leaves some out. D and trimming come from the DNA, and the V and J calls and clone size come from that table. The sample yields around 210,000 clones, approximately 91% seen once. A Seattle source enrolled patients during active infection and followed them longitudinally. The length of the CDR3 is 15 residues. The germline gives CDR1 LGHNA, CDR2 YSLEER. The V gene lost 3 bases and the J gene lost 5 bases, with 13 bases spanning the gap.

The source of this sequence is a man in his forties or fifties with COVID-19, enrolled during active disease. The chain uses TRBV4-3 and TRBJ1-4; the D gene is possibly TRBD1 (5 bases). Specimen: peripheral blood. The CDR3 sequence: CASSQRSDRNEKLFF. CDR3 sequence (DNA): TGCGCCAGCAGCCAGCGGAGTGACAGAAATGAAAAACTGTTTTTT.